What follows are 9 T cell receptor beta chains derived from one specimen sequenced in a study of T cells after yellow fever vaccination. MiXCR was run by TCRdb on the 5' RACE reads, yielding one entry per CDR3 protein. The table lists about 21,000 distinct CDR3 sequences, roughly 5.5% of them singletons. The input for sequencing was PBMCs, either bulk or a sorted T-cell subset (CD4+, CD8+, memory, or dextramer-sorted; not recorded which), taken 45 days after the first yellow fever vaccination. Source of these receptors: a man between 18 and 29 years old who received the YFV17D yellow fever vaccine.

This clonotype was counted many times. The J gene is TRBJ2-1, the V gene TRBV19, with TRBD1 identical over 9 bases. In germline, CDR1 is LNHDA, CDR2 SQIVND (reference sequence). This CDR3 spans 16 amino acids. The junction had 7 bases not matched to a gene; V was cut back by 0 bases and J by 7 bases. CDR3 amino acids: CASSIDPYDRGNEQFF. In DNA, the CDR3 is TGTGCCAGTAGTATAGATCCCTACGACAGGGGGAATGAGCAGTTCTTC.

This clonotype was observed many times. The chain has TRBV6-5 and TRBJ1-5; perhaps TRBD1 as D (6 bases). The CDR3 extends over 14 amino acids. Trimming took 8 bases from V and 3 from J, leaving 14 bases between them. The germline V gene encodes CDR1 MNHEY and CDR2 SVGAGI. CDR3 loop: CASARGNYNQPQHF. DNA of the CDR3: TGTGCCAGCGCCAGGGGCAACTACAATCAGCCCCAGCATTTT.

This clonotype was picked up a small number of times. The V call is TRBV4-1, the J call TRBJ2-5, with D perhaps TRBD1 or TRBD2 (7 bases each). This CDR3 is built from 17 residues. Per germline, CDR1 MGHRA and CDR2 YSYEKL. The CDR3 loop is CAKPLRGRGLGTETQYF. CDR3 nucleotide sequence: TGCGCTAAACCCCTGAGGGGGCGCGGACTAGGAACCGAGACCCAGTACTTC.

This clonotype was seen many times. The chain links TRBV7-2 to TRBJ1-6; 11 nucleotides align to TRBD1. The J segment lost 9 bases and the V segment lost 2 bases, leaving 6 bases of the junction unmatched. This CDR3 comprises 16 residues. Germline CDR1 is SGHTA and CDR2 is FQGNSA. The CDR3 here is CASSLRTGGIGSPLHF. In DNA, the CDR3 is TGTGCCAGCAGCTTACGGACAGGGGGCATAGGTTCACCCCTCCACTTT.

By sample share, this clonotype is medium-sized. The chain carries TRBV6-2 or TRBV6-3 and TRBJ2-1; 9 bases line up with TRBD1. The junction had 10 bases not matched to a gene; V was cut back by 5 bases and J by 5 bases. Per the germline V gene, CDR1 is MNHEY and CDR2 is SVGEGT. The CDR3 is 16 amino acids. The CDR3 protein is CASSPLRDRVDNEQFF. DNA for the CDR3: TGTGCCAGCAGTCCCCTCCGGGACAGGGTGGACAATGAGCAGTTCTTC.

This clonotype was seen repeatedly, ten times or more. The CDR3 nucleotides read TGTGCCTGGAGATGGGGGGGCAGGTACAATGAGCAGTTCTTC. Encoded protein: CAWRWGGRYNEQFF. V is TRBV30 and J is TRBJ2-1, with D possibly being TRBD2 (7 bases). The CDR3 consists of 14 residues. CDR1 is GTSNPN, CDR2 SVGIG, per germline (reference sequence). Trimming cost V 3 bases and J 4 bases, with 13 bases left between them.

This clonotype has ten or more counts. The CDR3, as DNA: TGTGCCAGCAGTTACAAAGTCGCAGGGGCAATTAACTATGGCTACACCTTC. Translation: CASSYKVAGAINYGYTF. J is TRBJ1-2 and V is TRBV6-5, with D maybe TRBD1 (6 bases). The CDR3 extends over 17 amino acids. Germline CDR1 MNHEY, CDR2 SVGAGI. V dropped 2 bases and J dropped 1 base, with 17 bases sitting between them.

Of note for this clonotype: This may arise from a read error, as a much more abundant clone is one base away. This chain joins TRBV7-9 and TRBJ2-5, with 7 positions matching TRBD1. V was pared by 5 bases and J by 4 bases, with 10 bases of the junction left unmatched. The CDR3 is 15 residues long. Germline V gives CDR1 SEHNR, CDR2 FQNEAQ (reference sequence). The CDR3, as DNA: TGTGCCAGCAGCCTTAAACGGGGACAGCCAGAGACCCAGTACTTC. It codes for CASSLKRGQPETQYF.

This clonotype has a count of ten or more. CDR3 amino acids: CANTLPGLEVDTQYF. In nucleotides, the CDR3 is TGTGCCAACACCCTACCGGGACTAGAAGTAGATACGCAGTATTTT. V and J are TRBV12-3 or TRBV12-4 and TRBJ2-3, with 8 bases that match TRBD2. Trimming removed 10 bases from V and 5 bases from J; junction bases left unmatched: 14. This CDR3 is 15 amino acids long.